This T cell receptor beta chain emerged from a study of blood T cell repertoires in COVID-19 (dated by TCRdb to 2018 to 2020). Regarding the study in general: The collaborator samples originated in the United States, Italy and Spain and spanned the acute and convalescent phases of COVID-19. The material from the prospective study consisted of cDNA or gDNA derived from T cells, B-cell-depleted T cells, or PBMCs. Deeply sampled blood TCRbeta repertoires from subjects exposed to, actively infected with, or recovered from COVID-19 were included in the dataset. A freely available public database, intended as a resource for researchers studying the immune response to SARS-CoV-2, is where the repertoires were released. The samples were drawn from the first 160 participants of the ongoing ImmuneRACE study and from some 1,300 subjects provided by 6 global collaborators. A de-identified subject ID, COVID-19 status, age in years and sex were almost always included in the sample metadata. HLA class I and class II types, where available, came from metadata supplied by the sample provider rather than from assay-based typing.

V drops 1 base and J drops 6 bases, leaving 13 bases in between. CDR1 and CDR2 (MGHRA, YSYEKL) derive from the germline V gene. The CDR3 goes from the cysteine to the phenylalanine over 14 residues. This entry keeps only the CDR3 DNA: 42 bases, framed from base 1. TCRbeta CDR3 regions were amplified from genomic DNA by means of the immunoSEQ Assay, a bias-controlled multiplex PCR. The authors processed their data as follows. The number of nucleated cells in each sample was estimated from the amplification of reference gene primers within the assay. To quantify the absolute abundance of each unique TCRbeta CDR3 rearrangement, sequence reads were collapsed and filtered. For each sample, productive Simpson clonality was calculated by taking the square root of Simpson's diversity index across productive rearrangements. Held by TCRdb, this immuneACCESS table contains in-frame sequences only and omits some clones. Under half of the omission traces to an unresolved V gene where checked; the cause of the rest is unknown. D and trimming were read from the DNA, whereas the V and J calls and clone size are those reported in that table. The table for this sample lists 300,000 or so clones; 90% of them were counted only once. Roughly 2.9% of the sample is in the top ten clones.

About this clone: Its antigen is still unknown. No clone much larger than this one lies a single base away; base qualities are absent.

In Seattle, one collaborating source enrolled patients while the infection was active and tracked those patients longitudinally over the course of disease. The collaborating institutions used their own protocols to collect whole blood in K2EDTA tubes. For TCRbeta analysis, collaborators shipped samples as frozen whole blood, isolated PBMCs, or DNA extracted from either of those sample types. General findings and caveats noted by the study authors: How much clinical and demographic metadata was included differed by source and by participant, and the metadata was provided uncurated.

This receptor was taken from a woman aged 30 to 39 with COVID-19, enrolled during active disease. This receptor chain uses TRBV4-1 and TRBJ2-7, and TRBD2 may be the D gene, going by 6 matching bases. The sample comprised peripheral blood. The CDR3 reads as follows: CASSQGLDYLEQYF. The bases read TGCGCCAGCAGCCAAGGACTAGATTACCTCGAGCAGTACTTC.